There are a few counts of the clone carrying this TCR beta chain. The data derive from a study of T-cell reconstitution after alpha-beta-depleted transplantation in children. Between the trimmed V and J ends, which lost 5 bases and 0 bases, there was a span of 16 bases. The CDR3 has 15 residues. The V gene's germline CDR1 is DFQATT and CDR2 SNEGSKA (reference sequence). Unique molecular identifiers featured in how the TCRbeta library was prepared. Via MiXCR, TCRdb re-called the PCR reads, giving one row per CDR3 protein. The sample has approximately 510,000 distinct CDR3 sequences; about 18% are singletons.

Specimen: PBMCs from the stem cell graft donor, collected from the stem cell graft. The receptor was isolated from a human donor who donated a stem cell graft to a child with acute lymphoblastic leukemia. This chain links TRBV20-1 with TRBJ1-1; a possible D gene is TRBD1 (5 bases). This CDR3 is CSAFPRAGMNTEAFF. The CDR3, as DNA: TGCAGTGCTTTCCCCCGGGCAGGGATGAACACTGAAGCTTTCTTT.